Each of the 14 T cell receptor beta chains below was sequenced from the same sample in a study of regulatory T cells in long-lasting Graves disease. The time point was: newly diagnosed GD, antithyroid drugs for less than 3 months. Isolated PBMC RNA provided the starting material for the TCR library. CDR3 regions were amplified by Arm-PCR using iRepertoire HTBI primers to build TCR beta libraries. TCRdb used MiXCR to reprocess the multiplex PCR reads, holding one entry per CDR3 protein. Among approximately 360,000 distinct CDR3 sequences listed, 12% were seen once. These data also featured in a second study, about T cells in Graves' hyperthyroidism and ophthalmopathy.

The specimen comprised peripheral blood mononuclear cells (PBMCs), sampled at new diagnosis, from a patient treated with antithyroid drugs. The origin of the receptors is a woman aged 18 to 35 with Graves disease.

The sample holds many counts of this clonotype. The CDR3 sequence: CASSRGRYEQYF. CDR3 sequence (DNA): TGTGCCAGCAGTCGTGGACGGTACGAGCAGTACTTC. V usage is TRBV7-8 and J usage is TRBJ2-7; D not certain. The CDR3 extends over 12 amino acids. Trimming took off 6 bases at V and 4 bases at J, with 10 bases between the two ends. Germline V gene lookup returns CDR1 SGHVS and CDR2 FQNEAQ.

On this clonotype: This may come from a read error, since a much larger clone is one base off. This sequence joins TRBV18 and TRBJ1-1; the D gene is possibly TRBD1 (5 bases). Per the germline V gene, CDR1 is KGHSH and CDR2 is LQKENI. The CDR3 loop spans 13 amino acids. CDR3 residues: CASSPLEDTGAFF. CDR3 DNA sequence: TGTGCCAGCTCACCACTGGAGGACACTGGAGCTTTCTTT. The full variable domain, its missing parts supplied by reference TRBV18 and TRBJ1-1, is NAGVMQNPRHLVRRRGQEARLRCSPMKGHSHVYWYRQLPEEGLKFMVYLQKENIIDESGMPKERFSAEFPKEGPSILRIQQVVRGDSAAYFCASSPLEDTGAFFGQGTRLTVV.

This clonotype has only a few counts. In nucleotides, the CDR3 is TGTGCCAGTAGTATTCGACTAGACCGACTCAATGAGCAGTTCTTC. Its protein is CASSIRLDRLNEQFF. The chain employs TRBV19 and TRBJ2-1; D is perhaps TRBD2 (6 bases). The V end was cut by 3 bases, the J end by 6 bases, with 15 bases between. CDR1 and CDR2 (germline): LNHDA, SQIVND (reference sequence). The CDR3 has 15 amino acids.

In this sample, this clonotype turned up many times. J is TRBJ1-5 and V is TRBV6-5, with TRBD1 matching over 9 bases. The CDR3 is 17 amino acids. J was trimmed by 2 bases and V by 2 bases; bases with no gene match: 7. Germline assignment: CDR1 MNHEY and CDR2 SVGAGI. The CDR3 DNA reads as TGTGCCAGCAGTTACCCACAGGGGGCAAGAGGCAATCAGCCCCAGCATTTT. Translated, it gives CASSYPQGARGNQPQHF.

The chain links TRBV20-1 to TRBJ1-5; D not resolved. The germline V gene encodes CDR1 DFQATT and CDR2 SNEGSKA (reference sequence). The V end was cut by 5 bases, the J end by 8 bases, with 13 bases between. The length of the CDR3 is 12 residues. The CDR3 DNA sequence: TGCAGTGCTTCGTTAGGTGGGGAGCCCCAGCATTTT. It specifies CSASLGGEPQHF.

The rearrangement links TRBV12-3 or TRBV12-4 to TRBJ1-6; D not resolved. With 1 base removed from V and 10 bases from J, the gap between germline ends came to 11 bases. The CDR3 has 14 amino acids. The CDR3 coding sequence is TGTGCCAGCAGTTTAGGACCCGGCGGCTCACCCCTCCACTTT. Translating it yields CASSLGPGGSPLHF.

The sample holds many counts of this clonotype. The gene calls are TRBV7-2 and TRBJ1-4; D may be TRBD1 (5 bases). The V and J ends lost 5 bases and 8 bases respectively, with 15 bases between them. Germline lookup yields CDR1 SGHTA and CDR2 FQGNSA. The CDR3 consists of 14 residues. This CDR3 is CASSVRVGGEKLFF. CDR3 DNA sequence: TGTGCCAGCAGCGTCAGGGTTGGTGGGGAAAAACTGTTTTTT.

This clonotype was found many times. The chain links TRBV20-1 to TRBJ1-5; D may be TRBD1 (6 bases). The length of the CDR3 is 16 residues. Germline CDR1 and CDR2: DFQATT and SNEGSKA (reference sequence). Between the trimmed V and J ends, which lost 0 bases and 7 bases, there was a span of 19 bases. For the CDR3, the DNA is TGCAGTGCTAGAGATGGGACATTTATAGGAGGCCAGCCCCAGCATTTT. Residues: CSARDGTFIGGQPQHF.

CDR3 region: CASSQVPGQDLNYNEQFF. The CDR3 coding sequence is TGTGCCAGCAGCCAAGTTCCGGGACAGGACCTCAATTACAATGAGCAGTTCTTC. The chain has TRBV14 and TRBJ2-1, with 8 bases identical to TRBD1. The germline V gene encodes CDR1 SGHDN and CDR2 FVKESK. The CDR3 length is 18 residues. Trimming took 1 base from V and 4 from J; bases not matched to a gene: 12. The full variable domain, with the rest looked up from reference TRBV14 and TRBJ2-1, is EAGVTQFPSHSVIEKGQTVTLRCDPISGHDNLYWYRRVMGKEIKFLLHFVKESKQDESGMPNNRFLAERTGGTYSTLKVQPAELEDSGVYFCASSQVPGQDLNYNEQFFGPGTRLTVL.

The genes are TRBV6-2 or TRBV6-3 and TRBJ1-1; TRBD1 matches 9 bases. There are 16 residues in the CDR3. Losses at the gene ends were 0 bases for V and 1 base for J; bases not matched to a gene: 3. CDR1 is MNHEY, CDR2 SVGEGT, per germline. CDR3 region: CASSYSRQGGNTEAFF. CDR3 coding DNA: TGTGCCAGCAGTTACTCGAGACAGGGGGGGAACACTGAAGCTTTCTTT.

This clonotype showed up many times. V usage is TRBV6-1 and J usage is TRBJ1-2; D remains ambiguous. V was trimmed by 7 bases and J by 2 bases, leaving 11 bases between them. The germline gives CDR1 MNHNS, CDR2 SASEGT. The length of the CDR3 is 13 residues. The CDR3 DNA follows: TGTGCCAGCATCCCCAGGCAAAACTATGGCTACACCTTC. This encodes CASIPRQNYGYTF.

This clonotype was found many times. The chain combines TRBV11-2 with TRBJ1-2, with 12 bases fitting TRBD1. Germline V CDR1 and CDR2: SGHAT, FQNNGV. Trimming took 8 bases from V and 6 from J; bases not matched to a gene: 4. This CDR3 has 13 amino acids. The CDR3 DNA follows: TGTGCCAGCGGCGGGACAGGGGGCGATGGCTACACCTTC. Protein: CASGGTGGDGYTF.

This clonotype has more than one count but fewer than ten. The chain has TRBV5-5 and TRBJ1-5; D gene ambiguous. Germline-derived CDR1 and CDR2 are SGHKS and YYEKEE (reference sequence). The germline V and J ends were trimmed by 1 base and 0 bases, with 8 bases remaining between them. The CDR3 has 15 residues. The CDR3 reads CASSLNGPSNQPQHF. CDR3 DNA sequence: TGTGCCAGCAGCTTGAATGGCCCTAGCAATCAGCCCCAGCATTTT.

This clonotype showed up many times. This sequence joins TRBV4-1 and TRBJ2-7; D unresolved. The V gene's germline CDR1 is MGHRA and CDR2 YSYEKL. CDR3 length: 16 residues. V shed 0 bases and J shed 6 bases, with 18 bases lying between them. The CDR3 DNA sequence: TGCGCCAGCAGCCAAGATGGTAGAGCCGGTAGGAGCGAGCAGTACTTC. It yields the protein CASSQDGRAGRSEQYF.